This T cell receptor beta chain was retrieved from a study of shared clonotypes between healthy human individuals. Study-level points and caveats: Naive subsets generally exceeded memory subsets in estimated richness. Naive CD4 clonotypes overlapped across a few donors at roughly 5.1%.

CD45RO-negative CD8 cells positively selected for CCR7 made up the naive population, which excluded terminally differentiated effector memory CD45RA+ cells. Evenly divided among several immunoSEQ plates was the genomic DNA of each subset. Some clones are missing from TCRdb's copy, which holds only in-frame ones; the method was immunoSEQ multiplex PCR. The sample includes about 2.1 million clones, approximately 92% of them seen just once. The germline V gene encodes CDR1 DFQATT and CDR2 SNEGSKA (reference sequence). V lost 3 bases to trimming and J lost 8 bases, with 8 bases between them. The length of the CDR3 is 11 residues. Concerning this clone: The antigen is undetermined.

This TCR was recovered from a man aged 18 to 30 in good health. Some clones in this sample may be carry-over from other donors' samples. This chain connects TRBV20-1 to TRBJ1-5; D not resolved. The source material was naive CD8+ T cells from PBMCs. This chain's CDR3 is CSARGLEPQHF. The CDR3 nucleotides read TGCAGTGCTAGGGGTTTGGAGCCCCAGCATTTT.